These T cell receptor beta chains were read from a single sample in a study of CD8+CD57+ T cells in acquired aplastic anemia. TCRdb passed the reads through MiXCR, listing each CDR3 protein once. The repertoire holds 400,000 to 500,000 distinct CDR3 sequences, with under 80% as singletons. The sequencing input was sorted CD4+, CD8+, or CD8+CD57+ T cells (not recorded which) from PBMCs. The receptors were sampled from a human donor in good health, serving as a control. Each CDR3 is given with its conserved first and last residue. A D gene is named only where the DNA matches it firmly. Expanded clones get a size class; other rows say once, few or many, or leave the size out.

CASSLRFEQYFGPF	-	-	TRBJ2-1	-	14	TRBV7-7
CAVNQRQTADQYF	TGTGCCGTGAACCAGCGACAGACCGCCGATCAGTACTTC	-	TRBJ2-7	-	13	TRBV10-3
CASSLAGARDEEYFF	TGTGCCAGCAGCTTAGCTGGAGCTAGGGACGAGGAGTACTTCTTT	-	TRBJ1-1	-	15	TRBV7-6
CASSPRAQVFYNEQFF	TGCGCCAGCAGCCCCAGGGCGCAGGTCTTCTACAATGAGCAGTTCTTC	-	TRBJ2-1	-	16	TRBV5-1
CASRIRLGSEQYF	TGCGCCAGCAGGATCCGACTAGGATCGGAGCAGTACTTC	-	TRBJ2-7	-	13	TRBV5-1
CASSLGRTGSDTEYF	TGTGCCAGCAGCTTAGGGCGGACAGGGTCAGATACGGAGTATTTT	TRBD1	TRBJ2-3	-	15	TRBV7-2
CSARVPRQNTEAFF	TGCAGTGCTAGAGTACCTCGGCAGAACACTGAAGCTTTTTTT	-	TRBJ1-1	-	14	TRBV20-1
CASRDTGTDNSPLHF	TGTGCCAGTAGAGACACCGGGACAGATAATTCACCCCTCCACTTT	TRBD1	TRBJ1-6	few	15	TRBV19
CASSLGLTRDLLEHF	TGTGCCAGCAGCCTAGGACTAACCCGCGATCTGCTTGAACACTTT	-	TRBJ1-5	-	15	TRBV7-8
CASSLALAGGEEQYF	TGTGCCAGCAGCTTAGCTCTAGCGGGGGGGGAAGAGCAGTACTTC	TRBD2	TRBJ2-7	many	15	TRBV7-2
CASSLTKEACEQYF	TGCGCCAGCAGCTTGACGAAGGAGGCCTGCGAGCAGTACTTC	-	TRBJ2-7	-	14	TRBV5-1
CASSPRGGASGGPYF	TGTGCCAGCAGCCCTCGAGGTGGGGCTAGCGGGGGTCCCTACTTC	TRBD2	TRBJ2-5	-	15	TRBV7-3
CASRSGTESNEQFF	TGCGCCAGCAGATCCGGGACTGAGTCCAATGAGCAGTTCTTC	-	TRBJ2-1	-	14	TRBV5-1
CASSVVLDTEAFF	TGTGCCAGCAGCGTAGTACTCGACACTGAAGCTTTCTTT	-	TRBJ1-1	-	13	TRBV9
CASSGLAGGYEQYF	TGTGCCAGTAGCGGACTAGCGGGGGGCTACGAGCAGTACTTC	TRBD2	TRBJ2-7	-	14	TRBV19
CSVEDRTGGFRYTF	TGCAGCGTTGAAGATCGGACAGGGGGCTTCCGCTACACCTTC	TRBD1	TRBJ1-2	few	14	TRBV29-1